The sequence of this T cell receptor (beta chain) was determined in a study of shared clonotypes between healthy human individuals. Whole-study context: CD4 naive and memory got three plates each, CD8 naive two, CD8 memory one. The study's findings and limits: Larger estimated richness was generally recorded for naive subsets relative to memory subsets. Some clonotypes were shared by all four sorted-subset donors, while others were not shared. The non-shared ones had lower generation probabilities than the shared ones. The study sampled only blood, and tissue repertoires likely differ.

In the naive CD8 group, cells lacked CD45RO and were positively selected for CCR7, so terminally differentiated effector memory CD45RA+ cells were left out. To note about this clone: Its specificity is unknown.

Data came from immunoSEQ multiplex PCR; TCRdb stores just in-frame clones and leaves some out. This sample has about 2.2 million clones, with approximately 94% found just once. V was trimmed by 1 base and J by 7 bases, leaving 13 bases between them. From germline, CDR1 is SGHVS and CDR2 FQNEAQ. The CDR3 runs 14 residues. The chain is built from TRBV7-8 and TRBJ1-1; D remains unclear. The sequence was obtained from a man aged 18 to 30 in good health. Some clones in this sample may be carry-over from other donors' samples. The sequencing sample was made of naive CD8+ T cells from PBMCs. The CDR3 coding sequence is TGTGCCAGCAGCTTAGAGGTCCGAGTGGGTGAAGCTTTCTTT. This codes for CASSLEVRVGEAFF.